These 5 T cell receptor beta chains share one sample of origin, sequenced in a study of regulatory T cells in long-lasting Graves disease. Construction of TCR beta libraries relied on iRepertoire HTBI primers and on Arm-PCR targeting CDR3 regions. TCRdb reanalysed the multiplex PCR reads using MiXCR and keeps one entry per CDR3 protein. The repertoire holds approximately 300,000 distinct CDR3 sequences, 18% seen once, with roughly 35% in the top ten. Stated time point: newly diagnosed GD, antithyroid drugs for less than 3 months. RNA from PBMCs was the source of the TCR library. The sample in question was peripheral blood mononuclear cells (PBMCs), obtained at new diagnosis, from a patient treated with antithyroid drugs. These receptors were obtained from a female donor with Graves disease.

This clonotype was counted a few times. V and J are TRBV24-1 and TRBJ2-1; D may be TRBD2 (6 bases). V dropped 1 base and J dropped 5 bases, with 14 bases sitting between them. The CDR3 has 16 residues. CDR1 KGHDR and CDR2 SFDVKD come from the germline V gene. The CDR3 loop reads CATSDLDGSFNNEQFF. DNA for the CDR3: TGTGCCACCAGTGATTTAGACGGGAGCTTCAACAATGAGCAGTTCTTC.

About this clonotype itself: A far more abundant clone sits one base away, making this likely a read error. This rearrangement joins TRBV11-2 to TRBJ1-5, with D hard to call. The CDR3 extends over 15 amino acids. Germline V gene sequence: CDR1 SGHAT, CDR2 FQNNGV. Trimming shortened V by 6 bases and J by 7 bases, and 19 bases separated the two germline ends. The CDR3 here is CASSVQSGVRQPQHF. CDR3 nucleotide sequence: TGTGCCAGCAGTGTCCAGAGTGGGGTTCGACAGCCCCAGCATTTT.

The gene calls are TRBV13 and TRBJ1-1, with D tentatively TRBD1 (5 bases). V gave up 5 bases and J gave up 1 base, with 14 bases separating them. The CDR3 totals 15 residues. CDR1 and CDR2 (germline): PRHDT, FYEKMQ (reference sequence). For the CDR3, the DNA is TGTGCCAGCAGCATAAAGGGGTCACAGAACACTGAAGCTTTCTTT. It specifies CASSIKGSQNTEAFF. The whole variable domain, filled in from reference TRBV13 and TRBJ1-1, reads AAGVIQSPRHLIKEKRETATLKCYPIPRHDTVYWYQQGPGQDPQFLISFYEKMQSDKGSIPDRFSAQQFSDYHSELNMSSLELGDSALYFCASSIKGSQNTEAFFGQGTRLTVV.

This clonotype has at least ten counts. This sequence joins TRBV5-5 and TRBJ1-5, with 12 nucleotides matching TRBD1. The CDR3 is 15 residues long. Germline loops: CDR1 SGHKS, CDR2 YYEKEE (reference sequence). The junction had 4 bases not matched to a gene; V was cut back by 4 bases and J by 5 bases. The CDR3 reads CASSRGTGGDQPQHF. The CDR3, as DNA: TGTGCCAGCAGCCGAGGGACAGGGGGCGATCAGCCCCAGCATTTT.

There are many counts of this clonotype. The CDR3 is CASSLLGGRAHNEQFF. In DNA form, the CDR3 reads TGTGCCAGCAGTTTGTTGGGCGGGAGGGCCCACAATGAGCAGTTCTTC. V and J are TRBV12-3 or TRBV12-4 and TRBJ2-1; TRBD2 aligns across 9 bases. The CDR3 consists of 16 residues. V dropped 3 bases and J dropped 5; count of bases not matched to a gene: 8.